This note documents a single TCR beta chain sequence. Its target is not known. The sample belongs to a study of blood T cells in healthy people across ages. The authors ran a second PCR of about 6 to 11 cycles using a sample-barcoded 5' primer and a J-beta primer mix. Each CDR3 protein gets one entry after TCRdb re-called the 5' RACE reads with MiXCR. The repertoire holds hundreds of thousands of distinct CDR3 sequences, with roughly three fifths as singletons. V lost 0 bases and J lost 4; bases outside the gene matches: 6. CDR3 length: 16 residues. The germline V gene has CDR1 LGHDT and CDR2 YNNKEL (reference sequence). Researchers collected around 10 milliliters of peripheral blood from every single donor. Whole-study results and caveats: CMV infection status of these donors was not known.

Sequenced: blood. The receptor's source is a man in his forties or fifties in good health. The genes are TRBV3-1 and TRBJ2-4; 7 bases map to TRBD2. CDR3 loop: CASSQEGGWSKNIQYF. Written as DNA, the CDR3 is TGTGCCAGCAGCCAAGAGGGGGGGTGGAGTAAAAACATTCAGTACTTC. Filled out from reference TRBV3-1 and TRBJ2-4, the complete variable domain reads DTAVSQTPKYLVTQMGNDKSIKCEQNLGHDTMYWYKQDSKKFLKIMFSYNNKELIINETVPNRFSPKSPDKAHLNLHINSLELGDSAVYFCASSQEGGWSKNIQYFGAGTRLSVL.